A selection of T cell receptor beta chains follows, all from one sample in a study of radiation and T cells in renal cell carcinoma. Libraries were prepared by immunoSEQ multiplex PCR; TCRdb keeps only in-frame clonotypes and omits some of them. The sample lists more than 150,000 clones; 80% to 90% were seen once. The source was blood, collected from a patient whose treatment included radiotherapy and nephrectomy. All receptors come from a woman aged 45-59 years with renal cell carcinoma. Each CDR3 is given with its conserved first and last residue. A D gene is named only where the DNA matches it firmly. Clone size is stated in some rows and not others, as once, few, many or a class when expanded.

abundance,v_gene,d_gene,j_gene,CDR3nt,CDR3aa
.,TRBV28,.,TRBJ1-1,TGTGCCAGCAGTTTACCCCCGTTAGCTTTCTTT,CASSLPPLAFF
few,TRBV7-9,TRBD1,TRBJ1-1,TGTGCCAGCAGCTTCCGGGACAGGCCTACTGAAGCTTTCTTT,CASSFRDRPTEAFF
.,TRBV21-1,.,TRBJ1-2,TGTGCCAGCAGCAAAGTAGGCTGCACAGAGTTCTATGGCTACACCTTC,CASSKVGCTEFYGYTF
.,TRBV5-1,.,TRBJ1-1,TGCGCCAGCAGCTTGGCCAACGTAGAAGACACTGAAGCTTTCTTT,CASSLANVEDTEAFF
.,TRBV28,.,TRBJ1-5,TGTGCCAGCAGCCTCAAAGTGGAGGGATACAATCAGCCCCAGCATTTT,CASSLKVEGYNQPQHF
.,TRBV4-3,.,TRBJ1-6,TGCGCCAGCAGCCAAGATCTGGCGGATTCACCCCTCCACTTT,CASSQDLADSPLHF
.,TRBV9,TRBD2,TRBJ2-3,TGTGCCAGCAGCGCTACTAGCGGGGGGGCCGTCGGCACAGATACGCAGTATTTT,CASSATSGGAVGTDTQYF
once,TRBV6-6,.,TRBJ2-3,TGTGCCAGCAGTCCCCAACGCATCGGCACAGATACGCAGTATTTT,CASSPQRIGTDTQYF
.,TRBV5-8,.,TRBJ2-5,TGTGCCAGCAGCTCTAGGACGCTTGAAGAGACCCAGTACTTC,CASSSRTLEETQYF
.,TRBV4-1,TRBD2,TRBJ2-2,TGCGCCAGCAGCCCCCGACGGCAGCGGGGGACAACCGGGGAGCTGTTTTTT,CASSPRRQRGTTGELFF
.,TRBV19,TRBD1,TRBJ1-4,TGTGCCAGTAGTGCGGGACAGCTCATGGTTGAAAAACTGTTTTTT,CASSAGQLMVEKLFF
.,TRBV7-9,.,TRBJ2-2,TGTGCCAGCAGTCCGATCACCGGGGAGCTGTTTTTT,CASSPITGELFF
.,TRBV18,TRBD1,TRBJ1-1,TGTGCCAGCTCACCTTTTAAAGGGGGCGAAGTTGAAGCTTTCTTT,CASSPFKGGEVEAFF
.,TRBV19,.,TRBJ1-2,TGTGCCAGTAGGGGAGGAGGGGCTAACTATGGCTACACCTTC,CASRGGGANYGYTF
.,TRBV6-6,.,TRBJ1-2,TGTGCCAGCAGTAAGGCTCTACAGGTTAACTATGGCTACACCTTC,CASSKALQVNYGYTF
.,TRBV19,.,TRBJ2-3,TGTGCCAGTAGTAATGTAGATACGCAGTATTTT,CASSNVDTQYF
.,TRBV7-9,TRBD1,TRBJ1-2,TGTGCCAGCAGCTTACGGGGGACAGGCCTAAACTATGGCTACACCTTC,CASSLRGTGLNYGYTF
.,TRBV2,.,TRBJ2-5,TGTGCCAGCATCCCGCAGGGGTCTTGGTCAGAGACCCAGTACTTC,CASIPQGSWSETQYF
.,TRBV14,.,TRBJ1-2,TGTGCCAGCAGCCAAGATCTAACCAACTATGGCTACACCTTC,CASSQDLTNYGYTF
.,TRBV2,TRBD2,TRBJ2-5,TGTGCCAGCAGTGATGTACTAGCGGGGGGGGAGACCCAGTACTTC,CASSDVLAGGETQYF
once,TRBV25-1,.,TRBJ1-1,TGTGCCAGCAGTGAGGGGGGCTTGAACACTGAAGCTTTCTTT,CASSEGGLNTEAFF
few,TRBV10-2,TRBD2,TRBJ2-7,TGCGCCAGCGGGACTAGCAGATCCTACGAGCAGTACTTC,CASGTSRSYEQYF
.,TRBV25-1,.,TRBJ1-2,TGTGCCAGCAGCTCACAGGACTATGGCTACACCTTC,CASSSQDYGYTF
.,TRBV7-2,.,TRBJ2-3,TGTGCCAGCAGCTTGGTACAAACGGACAGCACAGATACGCAGTATTTT,CASSLVQTDSTDTQYF
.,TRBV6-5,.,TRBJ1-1,TGTGCCAGCAGTTCCCCGGGGTCCTCTCGGCGCACTGAAGCTTTCTTT,CASSSPGSSRRTEAFF
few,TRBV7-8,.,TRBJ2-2,TGTGCCAGCAGCCCGACTGACAGGTACACCGGGGAGCTGTTTTTT,CASSPTDRYTGELFF
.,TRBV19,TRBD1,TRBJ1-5,TGTGCCAGTAGTACGGATCGACAGGGGTGGCAGCCCCAGCATTTT,CASSTDRQGWQPQHF
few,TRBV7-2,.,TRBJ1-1,TGTGCCAGCAGCTTATCGATCATGAACACTGAAGCTTTCTTT,CASSLSIMNTEAFF
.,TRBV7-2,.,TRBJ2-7,TGTGCCAGCAGCTTAGTTTCAGGGGCTCTGGACGAGCAGTACTTC,CASSLVSGALDEQYF
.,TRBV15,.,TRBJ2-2,TGTGCCACCAGCAGAGAACCGGGCGGGGAGCTGTTTTTT,CATSREPGGELFF
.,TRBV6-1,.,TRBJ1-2,TGTGCCAGCAGTGATACCCGAAAGGGTTCCTATGGCTACACCTTC,CASSDTRKGSYGYTF
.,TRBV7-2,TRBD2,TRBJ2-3,TGTGCCAGCAGCTTACGGACTAGCACTCCAACAGATACGCAGTATTTT,CASSLRTSTPTDTQYF
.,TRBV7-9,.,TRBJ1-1,TGTGCCAGCAGCTCGCAGGGGACCTACACTGAAGCTTTCTTT,CASSSQGTYTEAFF
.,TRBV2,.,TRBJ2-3,TGTGCCAGCCTCTGGACACTGAGCACAGATACGCAGTATTTT,CASLWTLSTDTQYF
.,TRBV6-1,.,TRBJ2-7,TGTGCCAGCCTTAGTGTTCGCTACGAGCAGTACTTC,CASLSVRYEQYF
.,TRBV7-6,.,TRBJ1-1,TGTGCCAGCAGCCCCCCCCAGGGTAGGGCTTTCTTT,CASSPPQGRAFF
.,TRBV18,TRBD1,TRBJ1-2,TGTGCCAGCTCACCTATAGTAACGACAGGGACCTATGGCTACACCTTC,CASSPIVTTGTYGYTF